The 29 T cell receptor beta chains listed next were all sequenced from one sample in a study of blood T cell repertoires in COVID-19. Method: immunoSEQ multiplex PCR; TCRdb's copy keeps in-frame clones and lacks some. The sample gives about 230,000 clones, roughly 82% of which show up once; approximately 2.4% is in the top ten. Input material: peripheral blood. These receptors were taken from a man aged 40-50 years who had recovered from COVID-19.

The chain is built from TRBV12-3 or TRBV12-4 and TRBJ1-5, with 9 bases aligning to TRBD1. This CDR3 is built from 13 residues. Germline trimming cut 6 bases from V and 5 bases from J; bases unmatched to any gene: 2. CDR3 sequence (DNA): TGTGCCAGCAGGCGGACAGGGGATCAGCCCCAGCATTTT. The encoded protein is CASRRTGDQPQHF.

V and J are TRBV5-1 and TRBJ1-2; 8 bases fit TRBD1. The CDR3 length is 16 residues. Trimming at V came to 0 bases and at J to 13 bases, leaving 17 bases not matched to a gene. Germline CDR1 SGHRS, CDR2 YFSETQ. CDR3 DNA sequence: TGCGCCAGCAGCTTGGAGCCCGCAGGACAGGGTATCCTCTCCACCTTC. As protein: CASSLEPAGQGILSTF.

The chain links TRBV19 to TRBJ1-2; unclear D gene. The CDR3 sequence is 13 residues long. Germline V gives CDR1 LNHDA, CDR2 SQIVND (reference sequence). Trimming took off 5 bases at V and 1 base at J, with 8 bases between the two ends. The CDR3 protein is CASSENINYGYTF. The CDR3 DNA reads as TGTGCCAGTAGTGAGAATATTAACTATGGCTACACCTTC.

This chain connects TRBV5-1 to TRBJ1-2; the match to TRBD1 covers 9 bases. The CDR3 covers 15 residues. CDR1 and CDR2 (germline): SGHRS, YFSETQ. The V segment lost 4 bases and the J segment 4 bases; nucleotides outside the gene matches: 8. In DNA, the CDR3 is TGCGCCAGCAGCCCCCTGGCGGGACAGGGCTATGGCTACACCTTC. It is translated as CASSPLAGQGYGYTF.

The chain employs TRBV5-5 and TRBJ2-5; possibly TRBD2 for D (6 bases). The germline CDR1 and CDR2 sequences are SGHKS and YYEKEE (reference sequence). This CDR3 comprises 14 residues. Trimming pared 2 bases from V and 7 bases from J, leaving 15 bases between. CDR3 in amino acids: CASSLVTQEGTQYF. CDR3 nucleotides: TGTGCCAGCAGCTTAGTTACCCAGGAGGGGACCCAGTACTTC.

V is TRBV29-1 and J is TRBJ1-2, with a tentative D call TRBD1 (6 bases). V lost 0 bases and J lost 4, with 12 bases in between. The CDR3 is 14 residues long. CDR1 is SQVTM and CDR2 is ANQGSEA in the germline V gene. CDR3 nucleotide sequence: TGCAGCGTTGAAGATCACAGGGACGGCTATGGCTACACCTTC. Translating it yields CSVEDHRDGYGYTF.

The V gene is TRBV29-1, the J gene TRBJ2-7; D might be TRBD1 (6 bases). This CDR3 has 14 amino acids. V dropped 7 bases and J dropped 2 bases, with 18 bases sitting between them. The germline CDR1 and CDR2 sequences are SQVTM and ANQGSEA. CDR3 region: CSGRDRRSPYEQYF. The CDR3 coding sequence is TGCAGCGGGAGAGACAGGAGGAGCCCCTACGAGCAGTACTTC.

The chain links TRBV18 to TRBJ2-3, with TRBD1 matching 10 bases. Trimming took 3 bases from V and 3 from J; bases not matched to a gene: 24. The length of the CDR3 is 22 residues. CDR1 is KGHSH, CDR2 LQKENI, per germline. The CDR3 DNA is TGTGCCAGCTCACCCGACGAACGGACAGGGGGAGGTTTCGGGTCGTTAACAGATACGCAGTATTTT. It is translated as CASSPDERTGGGFGSLTDTQYF.

CDR3 region: CASSLRGLAGRALPDTQYF. DNA for the CDR3: TGTGCCAGCAGCTTAAGAGGACTAGCGGGAAGGGCGCTGCCAGATACGCAGTATTTT. This rearrangement joins TRBV11-2 to TRBJ2-3; 12 positions match TRBD2. The trim removed 2 bases at V and 4 bases at J, leaving 13 bases unmatched. Germline loops: CDR1 SGHAT, CDR2 FQNNGV. The CDR3 is 19 residues long.

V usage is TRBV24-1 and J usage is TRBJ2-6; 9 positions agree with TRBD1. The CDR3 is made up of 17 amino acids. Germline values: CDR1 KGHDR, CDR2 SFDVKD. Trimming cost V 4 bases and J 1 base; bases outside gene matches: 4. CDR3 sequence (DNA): TGTGCCACCAGTGAGGCCGGGACAGGGTCTGGGGCCAACGTCCTGACTTTC. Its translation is CATSEAGTGSGANVLTF.

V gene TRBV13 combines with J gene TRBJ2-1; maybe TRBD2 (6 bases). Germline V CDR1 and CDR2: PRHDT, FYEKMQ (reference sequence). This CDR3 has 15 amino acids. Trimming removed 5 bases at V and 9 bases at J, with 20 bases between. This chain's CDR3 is CASSAMGGENGEQFF. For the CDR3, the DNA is TGTGCCAGCAGCGCGATGGGCGGGGAGAACGGTGAGCAGTTCTTC.

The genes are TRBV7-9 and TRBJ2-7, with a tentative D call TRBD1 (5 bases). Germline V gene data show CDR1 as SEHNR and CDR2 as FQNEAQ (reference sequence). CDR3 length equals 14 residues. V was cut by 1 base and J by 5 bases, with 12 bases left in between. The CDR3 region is CASSLGGRDHEQYF. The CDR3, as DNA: TGTGCCAGCAGCTTAGGGGGCAGGGATCACGAGCAGTACTTC.

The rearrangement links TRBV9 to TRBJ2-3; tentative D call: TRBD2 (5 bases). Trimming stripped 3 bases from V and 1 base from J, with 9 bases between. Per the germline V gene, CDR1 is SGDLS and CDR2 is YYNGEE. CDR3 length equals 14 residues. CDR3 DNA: TGTGCCAGCAGCGCACAAGCGGGCACAGATACGCAGTATTTT. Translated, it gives CASSAQAGTDTQYF.

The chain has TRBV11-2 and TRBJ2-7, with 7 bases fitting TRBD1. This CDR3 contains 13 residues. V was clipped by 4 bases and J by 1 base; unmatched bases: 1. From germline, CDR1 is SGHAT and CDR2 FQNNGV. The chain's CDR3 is CASSWDSSYEQYF. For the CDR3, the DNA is TGTGCCAGCAGCTGGGACAGTTCCTACGAGCAGTACTTC. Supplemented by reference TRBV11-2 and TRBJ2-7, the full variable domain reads EAGVAQSPRYKIIEKRQSVAFWCNPISGHATLYWYQQILGQGPKLLIQFQNNGVVDDSQLPKDRFSAERLKGVDSTLKIQPAKLEDSAVYLCASSWDSSYEQYFGPGTRLTVT.

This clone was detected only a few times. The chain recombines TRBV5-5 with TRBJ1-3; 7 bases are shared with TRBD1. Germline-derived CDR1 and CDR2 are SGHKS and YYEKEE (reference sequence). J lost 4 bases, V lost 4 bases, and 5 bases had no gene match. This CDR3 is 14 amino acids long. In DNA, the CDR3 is TGTGCCAGCAGCGAGACAGGGCAAGGAAACACCATATATTTT. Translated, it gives CASSETGQGNTIYF.

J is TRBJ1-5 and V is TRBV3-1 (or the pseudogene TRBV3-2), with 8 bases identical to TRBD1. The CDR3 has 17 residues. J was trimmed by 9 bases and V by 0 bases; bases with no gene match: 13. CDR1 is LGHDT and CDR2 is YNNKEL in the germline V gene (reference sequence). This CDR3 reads CASSQDSTGDSPLPQHF. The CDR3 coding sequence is TGTGCCAGCAGCCAAGATTCGACAGGGGATTCACCGTTGCCCCAGCATTTT.

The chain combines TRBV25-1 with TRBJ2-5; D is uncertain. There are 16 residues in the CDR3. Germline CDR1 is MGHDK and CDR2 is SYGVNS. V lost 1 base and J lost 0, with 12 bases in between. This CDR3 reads CASSELRRLDQETQYF. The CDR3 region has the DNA TGTGCCAGCAGTGAATTGCGTCGGCTAGACCAAGAGACCCAGTACTTC.

This CDR3 reads CASSPTGPLNYGYTF. CDR3 nucleotides: TGTGCCAGCAGTCCGACAGGGCCTCTTAACTATGGCTACACCTTC. The chain uses TRBV27 and TRBJ1-2, with 7 bases identical to TRBD1. Per the germline V gene, CDR1 is MNHEY and CDR2 is SMNVEV (reference sequence). The junction had 7 bases not matched to a gene; V was cut back by 5 bases and J by 1 base. The CDR3 totals 15 residues.

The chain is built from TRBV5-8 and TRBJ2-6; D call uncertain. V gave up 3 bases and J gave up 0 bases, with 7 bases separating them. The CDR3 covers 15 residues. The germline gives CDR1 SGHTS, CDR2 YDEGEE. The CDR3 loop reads CASSSVLSGANVLTF. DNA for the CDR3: TGTGCCAGCAGCTCTGTCCTCTCTGGGGCCAACGTCCTGACTTTC. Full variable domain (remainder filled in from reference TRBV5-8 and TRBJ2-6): EAGVTQSPTHLIKTRGQQATLRCSPISGHTSVYWYQQALGLGLQFLLWYDEGEERNRGNFPPRFSGRQFPNYSSELNVNALELEDSALYLCASSSVLSGANVLTFGAGSRLTVL.

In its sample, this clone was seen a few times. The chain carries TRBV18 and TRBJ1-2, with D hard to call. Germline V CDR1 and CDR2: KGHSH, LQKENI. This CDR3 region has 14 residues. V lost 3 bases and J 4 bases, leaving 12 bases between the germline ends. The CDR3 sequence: CASSPEGATYGYTF. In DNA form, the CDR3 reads TGTGCCAGCTCACCTGAAGGAGCGACCTATGGCTACACCTTC.

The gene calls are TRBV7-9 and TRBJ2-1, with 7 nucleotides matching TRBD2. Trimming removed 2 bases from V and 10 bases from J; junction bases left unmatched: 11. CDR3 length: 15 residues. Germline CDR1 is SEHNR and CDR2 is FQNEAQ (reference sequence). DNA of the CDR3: TGTGCCAGCAGCTTACGAGGCGGGAGTTTCACCGAGCAGTTCTTC. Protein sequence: CASSLRGGSFTEQFF.

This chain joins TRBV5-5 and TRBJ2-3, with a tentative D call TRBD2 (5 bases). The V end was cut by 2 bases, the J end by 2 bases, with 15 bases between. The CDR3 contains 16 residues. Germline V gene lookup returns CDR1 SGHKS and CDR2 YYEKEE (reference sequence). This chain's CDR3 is CASSFLRGSNTDTQYF. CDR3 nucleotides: TGTGCCAGCAGCTTTTTACGGGGATCCAACACAGATACGCAGTATTTT. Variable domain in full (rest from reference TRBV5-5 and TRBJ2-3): DAGVTQSPTHLIKTRGQQVTLRCSPISGHKSVSWYQQVLGQGPQFIFQYYEKEERGRGNFPDRFSARQFPNYSSELNVNALLLGDSALYLCASSFLRGSNTDTQYFGPGTRLTVL.

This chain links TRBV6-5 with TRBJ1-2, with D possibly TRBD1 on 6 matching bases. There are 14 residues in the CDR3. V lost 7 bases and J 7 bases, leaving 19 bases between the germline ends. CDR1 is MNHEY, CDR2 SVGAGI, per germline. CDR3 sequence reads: CASTPKGTLTGYTF. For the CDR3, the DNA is TGTGCCAGCACCCCAAAGGGGACACTAACTGGCTACACCTTC.

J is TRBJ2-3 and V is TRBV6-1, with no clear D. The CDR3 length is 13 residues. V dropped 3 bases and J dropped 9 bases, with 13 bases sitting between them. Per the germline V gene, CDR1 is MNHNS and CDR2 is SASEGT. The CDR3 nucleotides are TGTGCCAGCAGTGAGCCGACCGCCAGGACGCAGTATTTT. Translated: CASSEPTARTQYF.

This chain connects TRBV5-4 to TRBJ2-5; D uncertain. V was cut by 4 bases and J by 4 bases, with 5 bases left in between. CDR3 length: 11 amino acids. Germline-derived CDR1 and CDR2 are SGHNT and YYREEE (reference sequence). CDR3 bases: TGTGCCAGCAGCCTTAGAGAGACCCAGTACTTC. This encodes CASSLRETQYF.

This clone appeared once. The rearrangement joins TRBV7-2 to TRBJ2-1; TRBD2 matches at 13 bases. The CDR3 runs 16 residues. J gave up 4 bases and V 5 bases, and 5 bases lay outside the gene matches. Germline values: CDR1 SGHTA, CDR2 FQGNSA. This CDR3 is CASSKGLAGEYNEQFF. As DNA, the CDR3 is TGTGCCAGCAGCAAAGGACTAGCGGGGGAGTACAATGAGCAGTTCTTC.

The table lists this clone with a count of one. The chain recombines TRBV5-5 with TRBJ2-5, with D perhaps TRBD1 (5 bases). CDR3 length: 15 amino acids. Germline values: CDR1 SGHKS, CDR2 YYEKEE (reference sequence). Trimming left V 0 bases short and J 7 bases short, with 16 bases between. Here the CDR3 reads CASSLDRPETGTQYF. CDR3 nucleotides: TGTGCCAGCAGCTTGGACAGGCCGGAAACGGGGACCCAGTACTTC.

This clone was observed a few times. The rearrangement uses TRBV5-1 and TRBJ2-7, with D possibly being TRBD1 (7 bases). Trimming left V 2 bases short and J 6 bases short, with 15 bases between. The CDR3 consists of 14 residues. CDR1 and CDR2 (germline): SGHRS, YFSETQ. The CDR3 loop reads CASSFRQGGSEQYF. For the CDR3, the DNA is TGCGCCAGCAGCTTCAGGCAGGGGGGCTCCGAGCAGTACTTC.

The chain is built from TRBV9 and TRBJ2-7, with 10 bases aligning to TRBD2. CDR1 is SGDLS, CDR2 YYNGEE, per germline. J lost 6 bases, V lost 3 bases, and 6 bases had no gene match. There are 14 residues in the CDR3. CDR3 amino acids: CASSAGTSATEQYF. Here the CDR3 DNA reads TGTGCCAGCAGCGCCGGGACTAGCGCCACCGAGCAGTACTTC.